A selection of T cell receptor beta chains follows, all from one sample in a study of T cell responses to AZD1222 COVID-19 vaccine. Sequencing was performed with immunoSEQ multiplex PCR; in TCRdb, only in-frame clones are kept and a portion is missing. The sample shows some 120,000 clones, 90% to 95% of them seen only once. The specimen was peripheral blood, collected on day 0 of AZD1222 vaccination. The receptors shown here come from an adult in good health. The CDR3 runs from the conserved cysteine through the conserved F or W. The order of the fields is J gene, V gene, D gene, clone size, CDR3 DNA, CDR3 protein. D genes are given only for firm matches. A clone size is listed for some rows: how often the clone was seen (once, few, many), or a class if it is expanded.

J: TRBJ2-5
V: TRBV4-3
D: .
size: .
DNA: TGCGCCAGCAGCCAAGATGTGCGCCCAGAGACCCAGTACTTC
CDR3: CASSQDVRPETQYF

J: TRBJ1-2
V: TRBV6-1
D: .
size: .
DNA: TGTGCCAGCAGTGAAACAAGGGCCATCGGCTATGGCTACACCTTC
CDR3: CASSETRAIGYGYTF

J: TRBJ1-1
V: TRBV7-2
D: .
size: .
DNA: TGTGCCAGCAGCTTAGAGTCGGTCGGGAGGGAAGCTTTCTTT
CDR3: CASSLESVGREAFF

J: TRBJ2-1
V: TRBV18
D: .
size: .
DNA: TGTGCCAGCTCACCACAGGCTACAAATGAGCAGTTCTTC
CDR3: CASSPQATNEQFF

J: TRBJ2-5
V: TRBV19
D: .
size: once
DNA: TGTGCCAGTAGTCTGGGACAGACCCAGTACTTC
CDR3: CASSLGQTQYF

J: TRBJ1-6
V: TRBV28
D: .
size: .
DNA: TGTGCCAGCAGTTCCCGAAGCTCCTATAATTCACCCCTCCACTTT
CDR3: CASSSRSSYNSPLHF

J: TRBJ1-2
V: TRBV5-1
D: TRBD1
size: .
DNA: TGCGCCAGCAGCTTTACAGGGGGCGCGAGTGGCTACACCTTC
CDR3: CASSFTGGASGYTF

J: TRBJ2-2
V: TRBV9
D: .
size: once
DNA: TGTGCCAGCATGCGGGGCGGGGAGCTGTTTTTT
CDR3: CASMRGGELFF

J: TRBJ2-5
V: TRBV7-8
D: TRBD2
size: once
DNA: TGTGCCAGCAGCGCACAATGGGGTGCGGGAGCACAAGAGACCCAGTACTTC
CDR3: CASSAQWGAGAQETQYF

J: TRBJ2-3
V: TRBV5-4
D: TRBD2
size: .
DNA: TGTGCCAGCAGCTCCGGGACTAGACCCACCTTCCGCACCACAGATACGCAGTATTTT
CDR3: CASSSGTRPTFRTTDTQYF

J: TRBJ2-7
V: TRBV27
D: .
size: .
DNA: TGTGCCAGCAGTGACAGAGCCGAGCAGTACTTC
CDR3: CASSDRAEQYF

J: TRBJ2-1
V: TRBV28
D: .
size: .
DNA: TGTGCCATCGCGGGACATTTCCCCGATTGGGCATACAATGAGCAGTTCTTC
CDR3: CAIAGHFPDWAYNEQFF

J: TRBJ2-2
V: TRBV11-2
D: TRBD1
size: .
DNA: TGTGCCAGCGAGGAGGACAGGGGGGGCACCGGGGAGCTGTTTTTT
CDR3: CASEEDRGGTGELFF

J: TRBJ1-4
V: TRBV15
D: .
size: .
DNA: TGTGCCACCAGCAGAGGGGGTGGAGGGTCGGAAAAACTGTTTTTT
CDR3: CATSRGGGGSEKLFF

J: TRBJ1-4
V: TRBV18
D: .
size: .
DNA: TGTGCCAGCTCAAGGGCATTCCCCAGTGAAAAACTGTTTTTT
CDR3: CASSRAFPSEKLFF

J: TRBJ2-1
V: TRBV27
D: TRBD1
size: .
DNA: TGTGCCAGCAGTCCGGACAGGGGGCCCTACAATGAGCAGTTCTTC
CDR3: CASSPDRGPYNEQFF

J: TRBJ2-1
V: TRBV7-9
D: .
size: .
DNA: TGTGCCAGCAGCTTGGGTGAGGGAGGTGAGCAGTTCTTC
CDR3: CASSLGEGGEQFF

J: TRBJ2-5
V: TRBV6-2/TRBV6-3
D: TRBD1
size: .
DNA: TGTGCCAGCAGTTACAATTACTACGTTACAGGGGGAATAGAGACCCAGTACTTC
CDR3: CASSYNYYVTGGIETQYF

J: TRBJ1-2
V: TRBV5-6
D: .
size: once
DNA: TGTGCCAGCAGCTTGGCCGGGGGAGGCTACACCTTC
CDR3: CASSLAGGGYTF

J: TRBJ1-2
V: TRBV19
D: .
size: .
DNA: TGTGCCACCAGACTAGGAAACTATGGCTACACCTTC
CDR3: CATRLGNYGYTF

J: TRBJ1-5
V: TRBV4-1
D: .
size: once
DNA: TGCGCCAGCAGCCAACAATTCCAAGGGAGCAATCAGCCCCAGCATTTT
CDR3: CASSQQFQGSNQPQHF

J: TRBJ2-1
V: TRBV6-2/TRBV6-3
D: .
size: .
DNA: TGTGCCAGCAGTTTGGGAGTCCCCTCCTACAATGAGCAGTTCTTC
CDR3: CASSLGVPSYNEQFF

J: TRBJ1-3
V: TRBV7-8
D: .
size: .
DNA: TGTGCCAGCAGCTTAGGGGGGGGCGGAAACACCATATATTTT
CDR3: CASSLGGGGNTIYF

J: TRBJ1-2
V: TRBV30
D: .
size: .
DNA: TGTGCCTGGAGTAGACAGGTTTATGGCTACACCTTC
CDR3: CAWSRQVYGYTF

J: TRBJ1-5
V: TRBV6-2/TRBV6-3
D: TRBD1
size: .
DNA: TGTGCCAGCAGTGGGACAGGGGGACGCAATCAGCCCCAGCATTTT
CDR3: CASSGTGGRNQPQHF

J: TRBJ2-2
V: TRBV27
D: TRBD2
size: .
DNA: TGTGCCAGCAGTTTTTTAGCGGGATTATCGAACACCGGGGAGCTGTTTTTT
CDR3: CASSFLAGLSNTGELFF

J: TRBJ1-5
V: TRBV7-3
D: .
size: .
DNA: TGTGCCAGCAGCCCTGTCGCGCGGGGACCCCAGCATTTT
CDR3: CASSPVARGPQHF

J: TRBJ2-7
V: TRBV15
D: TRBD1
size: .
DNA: TGTGCCACCAGCAGAGGTGGACAGGCGGCCGAGCAGTACTTC
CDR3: CATSRGGQAAEQYF

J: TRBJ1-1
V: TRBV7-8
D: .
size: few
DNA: TGTGCCAGCAGACCCGTCCTCCAGGGGACTGAAGCTTTCTTT
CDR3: CASRPVLQGTEAFF

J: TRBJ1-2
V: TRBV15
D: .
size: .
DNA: TGTGCCACCAGCATGGTGTCTGGAGGAGGCTACACCTTC
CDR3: CATSMVSGGGYTF

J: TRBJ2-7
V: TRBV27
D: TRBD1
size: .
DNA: TGTGCCAGCAATTACGCCGGGACAGGGAGCGAGCAGTACTTC
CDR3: CASNYAGTGSEQYF

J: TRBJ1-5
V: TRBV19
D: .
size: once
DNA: TGTGCCAGTAGTATCCCCCGGGACACAAATCAGCCCCAGCATTTT
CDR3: CASSIPRDTNQPQHF

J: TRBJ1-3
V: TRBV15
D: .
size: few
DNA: TGTGCCACCAGCAGAGATTGGGCGGACGGAAACACCATATATTTT
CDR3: CATSRDWADGNTIYF

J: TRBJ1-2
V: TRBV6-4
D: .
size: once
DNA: TGTGCCAGCAGTGACGCCGGACAGGGCTACACCTTC
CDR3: CASSDAGQGYTF

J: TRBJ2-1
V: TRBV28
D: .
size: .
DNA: TGTGCCAGCAGTTTAAGGACGACAAGCTCCTACAATGAGCAGTTCTTC
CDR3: CASSLRTTSSYNEQFF

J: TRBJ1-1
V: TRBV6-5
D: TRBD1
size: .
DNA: TGTGCCAGCAGTTACACGAGGGCAGGGGGAAACACTGAAGCTTTCTTT
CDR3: CASSYTRAGGNTEAFF

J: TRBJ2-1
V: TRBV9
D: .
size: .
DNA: TGTGCCAGCAGCGCCTCGGCGGGGCGCGATGAGCAGTTCTTC
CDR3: CASSASAGRDEQFF